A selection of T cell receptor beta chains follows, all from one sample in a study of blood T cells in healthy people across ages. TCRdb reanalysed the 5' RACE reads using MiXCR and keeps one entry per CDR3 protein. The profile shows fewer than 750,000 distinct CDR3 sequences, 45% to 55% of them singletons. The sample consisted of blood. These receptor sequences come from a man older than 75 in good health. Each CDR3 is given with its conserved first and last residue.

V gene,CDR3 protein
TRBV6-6,CASSYTGSADQPQHF
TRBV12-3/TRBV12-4,CASSSLLGGINEQFF
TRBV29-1,CSVRQGGMGEQYF
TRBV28,CASSRGLAGSYEQYF
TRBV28,CASSGTEGYEQYF
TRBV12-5,CATRTDLNHNEQFF
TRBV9,CASSLQAGGRSSTDTQYF
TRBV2,CASSTHAGRGYGYTF
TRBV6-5,CASSPTGSGNQPQHF
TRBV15,CATRDSGATDTQYF
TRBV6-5,CASSYVLTSGGLNEQFF
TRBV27,CASSPRSTSRLYEQYF
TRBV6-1,CASSKTIPDYGYTF
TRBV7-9,CASRSGSNSPLHF
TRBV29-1,CSVEVGDRQYNEQFF
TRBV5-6,CASSLGDRGAKNIQYF
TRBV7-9,CASSGWALGGGYTF
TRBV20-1,CSALRLAGGPYEQFF
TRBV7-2,CASRRRLAGLETQYF
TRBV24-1,CATSAGTSGSGTDTQYF
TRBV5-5,CASSPGTPTQETQYF
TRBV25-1,CASSIGQSSTDTQYF
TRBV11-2,CASSRGVSVKTDTQYF
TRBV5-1,CASSLGETRYF
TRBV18,CASSPTRGQETQYF
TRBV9,CASSVALETEQFF
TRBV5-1,CASSLACGLSPPLSPSGQPQHF
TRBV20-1,CSARRGETYEQYF
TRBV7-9,CASSVVQGPSTDTQYF
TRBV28,CASSLRDFGYGYTF
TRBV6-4,CASSPLGSGRNEQFF
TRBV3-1,CASSLRTNGIGELFF
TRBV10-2,CASTSRGLARNEQYF
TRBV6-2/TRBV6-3,CASSDSPTIYEQYF
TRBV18,CASSPRASGYEQYF
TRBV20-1,CSTQAGYYNEQFF
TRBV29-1,CSVERAGPQETQYF
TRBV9,CASSVGRRGNEQFF
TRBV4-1,CASSQEGFDSPLHF
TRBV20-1,CSASSLGWGQDTQYF
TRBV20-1,CSARDATARENSYNEQFF
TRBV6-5,CASSTGQFGQPQHF
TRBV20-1,CSARVASASSYNEQFF
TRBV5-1,CASSLSQGGYEQYF
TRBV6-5,CASSYTDGYSYEQYF
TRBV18,CASSPTRDSSTDTQYF
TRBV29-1,CSVGRLAGVDEQYF
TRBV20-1,CSASPGPRTQYF
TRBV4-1,CASSQGLAGGKDTQYF
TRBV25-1,CASSDLRDTPYEQYF
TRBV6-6,CASSSPVGGEKLFF
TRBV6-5,CASSYSRGTGGFSYTGELFF
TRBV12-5,CASEIPGPDIQYF
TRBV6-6,CASSPLGRNYGYTF
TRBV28,CASSLPRTHNEQFF
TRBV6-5,CASRSLAGFTDTQYF
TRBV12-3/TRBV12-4,CASRWTSANEKLFF
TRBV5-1,CASSLIPGGDVDTQYF
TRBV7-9,CASSSASGREHEQFF
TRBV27,CASSTTGTRAYEQYF